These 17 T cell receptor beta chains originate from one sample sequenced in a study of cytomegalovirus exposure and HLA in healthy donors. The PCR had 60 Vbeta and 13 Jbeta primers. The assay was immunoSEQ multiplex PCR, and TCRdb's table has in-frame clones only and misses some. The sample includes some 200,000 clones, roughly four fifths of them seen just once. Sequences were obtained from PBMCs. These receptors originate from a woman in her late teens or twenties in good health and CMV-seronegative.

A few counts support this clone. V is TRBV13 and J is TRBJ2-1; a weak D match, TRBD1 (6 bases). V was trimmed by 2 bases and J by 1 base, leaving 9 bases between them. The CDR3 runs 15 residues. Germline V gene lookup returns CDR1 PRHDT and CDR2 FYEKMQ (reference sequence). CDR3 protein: CASSLRQGSYNEQFF. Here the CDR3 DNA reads TGTGCCAGCAGCTTAAGGCAGGGGTCCTACAATGAGCAGTTCTTC.

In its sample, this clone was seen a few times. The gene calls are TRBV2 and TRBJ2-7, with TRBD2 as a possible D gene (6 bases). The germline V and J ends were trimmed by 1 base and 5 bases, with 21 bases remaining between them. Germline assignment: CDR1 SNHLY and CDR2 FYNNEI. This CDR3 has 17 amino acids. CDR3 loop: CASSEGERALGRDEQYF. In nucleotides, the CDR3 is TGTGCCAGCAGTGAAGGCGAGCGGGCCCTTGGCCGGGACGAGCAGTACTTC.

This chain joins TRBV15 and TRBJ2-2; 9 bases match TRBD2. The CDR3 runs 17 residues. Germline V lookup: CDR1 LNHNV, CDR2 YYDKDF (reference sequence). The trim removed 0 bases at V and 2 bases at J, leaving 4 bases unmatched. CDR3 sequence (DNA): TGTGCCACCAGCAGAGAGGCTAGCGGGGCTAACACCGGGGAGCTGTTTTTT. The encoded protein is CATSREASGANTGELFF.

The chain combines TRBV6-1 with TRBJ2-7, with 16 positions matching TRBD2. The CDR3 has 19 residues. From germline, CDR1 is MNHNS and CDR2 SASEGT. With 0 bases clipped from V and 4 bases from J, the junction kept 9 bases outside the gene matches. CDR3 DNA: TGTGCCAGCAGTGAAGCTTTCGCGGGACTAGCGGGGGGGCAGTACGAGCAGTACTTC. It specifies CASSEAFAGLAGGQYEQYF.

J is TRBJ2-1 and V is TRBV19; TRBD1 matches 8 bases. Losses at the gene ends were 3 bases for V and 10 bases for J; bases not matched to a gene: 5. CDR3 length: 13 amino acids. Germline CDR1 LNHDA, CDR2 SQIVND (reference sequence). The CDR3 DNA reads TGTGCCAGTAGTATCGGGACAGGCAGGGAGCAGTTCTTC. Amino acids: CASSIGTGREQFF.

The CDR3 region is CSVATSGRVETQYF. Here the CDR3 DNA reads TGCAGCGTTGCGACTAGCGGGAGGGTTGAGACCCAGTACTTC. The V and J genes are TRBV29-1 and TRBJ2-5, with 14 bases aligning to TRBD2. The V segment lost 4 bases and the J segment 5 bases; nucleotides outside the gene matches: 3. This CDR3 has 14 amino acids. Per germline, CDR1 SQVTM and CDR2 ANQGSEA.

For the CDR3, the DNA is TGTGCCAGCAGCGCCACCGGGACACCTCAGAACACTGAAGCTTTCTTT. Its translation: CASSATGTPQNTEAFF. The chain has TRBV9 and TRBJ1-1; D is perhaps TRBD1 (6 bases). The CDR3 is 16 amino acids. CDR1 and CDR2 from the germline V gene are SGDLS and YYNGEE. V lost 3 bases and J lost 1, with 16 bases in between.

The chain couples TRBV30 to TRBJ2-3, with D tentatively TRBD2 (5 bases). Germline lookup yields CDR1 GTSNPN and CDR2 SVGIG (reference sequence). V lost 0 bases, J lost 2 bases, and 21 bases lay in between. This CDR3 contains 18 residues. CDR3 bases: TGTGCCTGGAGTGTAGGTGCCGGGTCCTCCCTAGCCACAGATACGCAGTATTTT. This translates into CAWSVGAGSSLATDTQYF.

The CDR3 coding sequence is TGTGCCAGCAAAGGGGGGAGGGAGGGTTACACGATTGGCTACACCTTC. Its translation is CASKGGREGYTIGYTF. The chain combines TRBV11-2 with TRBJ1-2; perhaps TRBD1 as D (6 bases). There are 16 residues in the CDR3. Germline V lookup: CDR1 SGHAT, CDR2 FQNNGV. V lost 7 bases and J lost 7, with 25 bases in between.

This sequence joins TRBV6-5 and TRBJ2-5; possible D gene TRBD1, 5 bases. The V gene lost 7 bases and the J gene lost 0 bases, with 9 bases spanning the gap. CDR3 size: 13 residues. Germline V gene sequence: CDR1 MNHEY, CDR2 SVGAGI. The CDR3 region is CASTGLDQETQYF. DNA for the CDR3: TGTGCCAGCACAGGGCTAGACCAAGAGACCCAGTACTTC.

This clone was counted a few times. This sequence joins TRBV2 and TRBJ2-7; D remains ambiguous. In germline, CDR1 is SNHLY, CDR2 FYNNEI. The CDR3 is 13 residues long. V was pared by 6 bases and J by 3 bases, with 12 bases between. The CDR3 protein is CASRSNVGYEQYF. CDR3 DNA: TGTGCCAGCAGGTCTAATGTCGGCTACGAGCAGTACTTC.

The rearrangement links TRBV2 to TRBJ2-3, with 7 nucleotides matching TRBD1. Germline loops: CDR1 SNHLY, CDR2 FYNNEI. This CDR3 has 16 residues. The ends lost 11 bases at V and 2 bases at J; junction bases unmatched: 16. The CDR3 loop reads CARFKPRQGSTDTQYF. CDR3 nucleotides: TGTGCCCGCTTCAAGCCGAGACAGGGATCCACAGATACGCAGTATTTT.

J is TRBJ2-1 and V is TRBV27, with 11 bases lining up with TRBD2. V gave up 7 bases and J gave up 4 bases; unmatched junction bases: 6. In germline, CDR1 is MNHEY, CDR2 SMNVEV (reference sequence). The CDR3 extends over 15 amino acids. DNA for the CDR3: TGTGCCAGCACCTCCGGGACTAGCGGTTACAATGAGCAGTTCTTC. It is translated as CASTSGTSGYNEQFF.

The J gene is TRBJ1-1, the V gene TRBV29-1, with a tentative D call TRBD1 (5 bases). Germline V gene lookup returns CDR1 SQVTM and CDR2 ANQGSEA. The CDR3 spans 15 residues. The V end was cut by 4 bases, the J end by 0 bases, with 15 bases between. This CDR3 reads CSVVRAGRMNTEAFF. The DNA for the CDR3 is TGCAGCGTTGTACGTGCGGGACGGATGAACACTGAAGCTTTCTTT.

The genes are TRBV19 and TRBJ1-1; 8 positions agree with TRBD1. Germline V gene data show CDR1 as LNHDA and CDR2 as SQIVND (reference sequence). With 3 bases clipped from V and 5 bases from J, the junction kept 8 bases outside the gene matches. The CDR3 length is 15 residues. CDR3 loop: CASSIFSGGATEAFF. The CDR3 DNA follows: TGTGCCAGTAGTATTTTTTCAGGGGGCGCGACTGAAGCTTTCTTT. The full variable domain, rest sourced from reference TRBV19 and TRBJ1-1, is DGGITQSPKYLFRKEGQNVTLSCEQNLNHDAMYWYRQDPGQGLRLIYYSQIVNDFQKGDIAEGYSVSREKKESFPLTVTSAQKNPTAFYLCASSIFSGGATEAFFGQGTRLTVV.

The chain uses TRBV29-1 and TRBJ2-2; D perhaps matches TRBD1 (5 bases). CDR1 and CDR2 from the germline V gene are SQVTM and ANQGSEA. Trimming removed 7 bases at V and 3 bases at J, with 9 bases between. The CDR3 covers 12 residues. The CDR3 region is CSAEGDTGELFF. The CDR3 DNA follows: TGCAGCGCCGAAGGGGACACCGGGGAGCTGTTTTTT.

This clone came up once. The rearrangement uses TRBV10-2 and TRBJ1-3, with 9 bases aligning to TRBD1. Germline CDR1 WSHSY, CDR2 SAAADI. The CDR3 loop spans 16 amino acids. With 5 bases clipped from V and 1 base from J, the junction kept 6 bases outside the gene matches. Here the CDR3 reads CASSSLGTGSGNTIYF. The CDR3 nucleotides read TGCGCCAGCAGTTCCCTCGGGACAGGGTCTGGAAACACCATATATTTT.